This T cell receptor beta chain is from a study of blood T cells in healthy people across ages. Regarding the study as a whole: Higher diversity and more naive CD4+ cells were features of long-lived donors, compared to aged donors. A roughly linear fall in TCR beta diversity per million T cells was seen with increasing age.

Concerning this clonotype: No antigen is known for it.

Individuals who donated were healthy Caucasians from Russia aged about 6 to 95. Then a second PCR, running about 6 to 11 cycles, was carried out with a sample-barcoded 5' primer and a J-beta primer mix. TCRdb independently ran MiXCR on the 5' RACE reads; one entry per CDR3 protein. The profile shows roughly 2 million distinct CDR3 sequences, just under 50% of them singletons. The CDR3 runs 15 residues. CDR1 SGHTA and CDR2 FQGNSA come from the germline V gene. V shed 2 bases and J shed 2 bases, with 10 bases lying between them. Sequencing input: blood. The chain is built from TRBV7-2 and TRBJ1-5; D not resolved. This receptor was identified in a woman aged 40 to 50 in good health. DNA of the CDR3: TGTGCCAGCAGCTTATACGGGATAGGCAATCAGCCCCAGCATTTT. Its protein is CASSLYGIGNQPQHF.